These T cell receptor beta chains were read from a single sample in a study of T cells in Graves' hyperthyroidism and ophthalmopathy. TCRdb itself ran the multiplex PCR reads through MiXCR, one entry per CDR3 protein. In the table there are over 450,000 distinct CDR3 sequences, roughly 17% of which are singletons. The sample was blood. The receptors here all came from a woman younger than 35 with Graves' ophthalmopathy. Both conserved end residues are part of each CDR3. The D gene is left open where the match is weak. Where a row states a size, it is once, few, many or the class of an expanded clone; other rows omit it.

many,14,TRBV7-2,.,TRBJ2-1,CASSLVTVVDEQFF,TGTGCCAGCAGCTTAGTGACAGTAGTAGATGAGCAGTTCTTC
many,15,TRBV5-1,TRBD1,TRBJ2-1,CASSPGTGGTDEQFF,TGCGCCAGCAGCCCCGGGACAGGGGGCACGGATGAGCAGTTCTTC
.,15,TRBV13,.,TRBJ2-7,CASSLASGTDYEQYF,TGTGCCAGCAGCTTAGCGAGCGGTACAGACTACGAGCAGTACTTC
.,13,TRBV20-1,.,TRBJ2-7,CSASAGYLYEQYF,TGCAGTGCTTCAGCAGGCTACCTCTACGAGCAGTACTTC
.,14,TRBV20-1,.,TRBJ1-6,CSARREGLNSPLHF,TGCAGTGCTAGACGAGAGGGCTTAAATTCACCCCTCCACTTT
few,14,TRBV10-3,TRBD2,TRBJ2-3,CAIGKSGNTDTQYF,TGTGCCATCGGAAAGAGCGGGAACACAGATACGCAGTATTTT
.,16,TRBV6-1,TRBD2,TRBJ2-3,CASNRLAGEHADTQYF,TGTGCCAGCAACAGACTAGCGGGAGAACATGCAGATACGCAGTATTTT
few,17,TRBV9,.,TRBJ1-1,CASSVGEAGQVNTEAFF,TGTGCCAGCAGCGTCGGCGAGGCGGGGCAGGTGAACACTGAAGCTTTCTTT
.,15,TRBV5-6,TRBD2,TRBJ2-7,CASSLPGLGGYEQYF,TGTGCCAGCAGCTTGCCGGGACTAGGAGGCTACGAGCAGTACTTC
.,16,TRBV15,.,TRBJ2-4,CATSRDKEGPGNIQYF,TGTGCCACCAGCAGAGATAAAGAGGGACCGGGAAACATTCAGTACTTC
many,16,TRBV6-1,TRBD1,TRBJ2-4,CASSETGGAPKNIQYF,TGTGCCAGCAGTGAAACAGGGGGCGCCCCCAAAAACATTCAGTACTTC
.,14,TRBV10-3,.,TRBJ2-1,CAIRAMTDNNEQFF,TGTGCCATCCGAGCTATGACGGACAACAATGAGCAGTTCTTC